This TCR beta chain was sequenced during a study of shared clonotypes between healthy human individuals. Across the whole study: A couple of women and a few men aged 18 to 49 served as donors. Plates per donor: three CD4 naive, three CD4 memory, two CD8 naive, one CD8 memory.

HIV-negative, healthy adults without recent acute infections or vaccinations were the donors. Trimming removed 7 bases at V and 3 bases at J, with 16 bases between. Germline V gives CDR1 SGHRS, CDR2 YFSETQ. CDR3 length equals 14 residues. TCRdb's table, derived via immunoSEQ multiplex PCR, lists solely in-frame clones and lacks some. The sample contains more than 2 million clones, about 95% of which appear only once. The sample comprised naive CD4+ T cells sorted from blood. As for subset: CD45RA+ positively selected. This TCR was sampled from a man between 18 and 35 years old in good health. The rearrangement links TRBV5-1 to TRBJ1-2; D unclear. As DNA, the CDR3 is TGCGCCAGCGGAAATAGAGACGACCACTATGGCTACACCTTC. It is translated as CASGNRDDHYGYTF.